A selection of T cell receptor beta chains follows, all from one sample in a study of post-analysis software for immune sequencing data. A single record per CDR3 protein comes from TCRdb applying MiXCR to the PCR reads. The repertoire consists of 450,000 to 650,000 distinct CDR3 sequences, with 44% occurring once and the leading ten covering approximately 1.7%. The sequenced material came from blood. These receptors were taken from a girl between 10 and 17 years old with multiple sclerosis. Each CDR3 is given with its conserved first and last residue. The D gene is left open where the match is weak. Expanded clones are given a class, and other clones once, few, many or no size at all.

D gene | J gene | clone size | V gene | CDR3 DNA | CDR3 protein
. | TRBJ2-7 | few | TRBV12-3/TRBV12-4 | TGTGCCAGCAGTCCCGGGGACGGCCACTCCTACGAGCAGTACTTC | CASSPGDGHSYEQYF
. | TRBJ2-2 | . | TRBV12-3/TRBV12-4 | TGTGCCAGCAGTTTAGGGCAGTCCCTGGGCGGGGAGCTGTTTTTT | CASSLGQSLGGELFF
TRBD2 | TRBJ2-3 | once | TRBV7-7 | TGCGCTAGCGCGGCGGGAGCAAGAGATACGCAGTATTTT | CASAAGARDTQYF
. | TRBJ2-1 | . | TRBV6-6 | TGTGCCAGCAGTTATGGCCTAGCTTTAAATGAGCAGTTCTTC | CASSYGLALNEQFF
. | TRBJ2-7 | . | TRBV12-3/TRBV12-4 | TGTGCCAGCAGTTTATACTTCAACGAGCAGTACTTC | CASSLYFNEQYF
. | TRBJ1-1 | . | TRBV7-9 | TGTGCCAGCAGCCCGCGACTGGGGGGCACTGAAGCTTTCTTT | CASSPRLGGTEAFF
. | TRBJ2-3 | . | TRBV9 | TGTGCCAGCAGCGTAGTTACTCCTGGCACGGATACGCAGTATTTT | CASSVVTPGTDTQYF
. | TRBJ2-6 | . | TRBV5-1 | TGCGCCAGCAGCTTGTGGGGGCAGGGGAACCCCTCTGGGGCCAACGTCCTGACTTTC | CASSLWGQGNPSGANVLTF
TRBD2 | TRBJ2-7 | . | TRBV10-3 | TGTGCCATCACCCCTAGCGGGGGGTCCTACGAGCAGTACTTC | CAITPSGGSYEQYF
TRBD2 | TRBJ2-5 | . | TRBV20-1 | TGCAGTGCTAGAGACCCGGGACTAGCGGACGTGCAGTACTTC | CSARDPGLADVQYF
. | TRBJ2-1 | . | TRBV7-2 | TGTGCCAGCAGCTTATGGGGGTATGACAATGAGCAGTTCTTC | CASSLWGYDNEQFF
. | TRBJ2-3 | . | TRBV11-3 | TGTGCCAGCAGCCCAACCGGGGGAGATACGCAGTATTTT | CASSPTGGDTQYF
. | TRBJ1-5 | many | TRBV12-3/TRBV12-4 | TGTGCCAGCAGTTTAGGGATAGGGGGCAATCAGCCCCAGCATTTT | CASSLGIGGNQPQHF
. | TRBJ2-6 | . | TRBV5-1 | TGCGCCAGCAGCTTGACTTTGGGGGGAACTGGGGCCAACGTCCTGACTTTC | CASSLTLGGTGANVLTF
TRBD1 | TRBJ2-5 | . | TRBV29-1 | TGCAGCGTTGAAGATGCAGGGGACAGGGCTGATTCCCAAGAGACCCAGTACTTC | CSVEDAGDRADSQETQYF
. | TRBJ2-3 | few | TRBV6-1 | TGTGCCAGCAATTCTTACGGCTACACAGATACGCAGTATTTT | CASNSYGYTDTQYF
. | TRBJ2-6 | . | TRBV5-1 | TGCGCCAGCAGTTGGGACCAGGGACGGGAATCTGGGGCCAACGTCCTGACTTTC | CASSWDQGRESGANVLTF
TRBD1 | TRBJ2-1 | . | TRBV10-2 | TGCGCCAGCAGGGTCCCCGGGACAGGGCACAATGAGCAGTTCTTC | CASRVPGTGHNEQFF
. | TRBJ1-2 | . | TRBV5-5 | TGTGCCAGCAGCCCGGACAGAATCTATGGGTACACCTTC | CASSPDRIYGYTF
TRBD2 | TRBJ2-5 | . | TRBV7-9 | TGTGCCAGCAGCGCGGGACTAGCGAAAGAGACCCGGTACTTC | CASSAGLAKETRYF
. | TRBJ2-6 | few | TRBV12-3/TRBV12-4 | TGTGCCACCTTATATAGTGGGGCCAACGTCCTGACTTTC | CATLYSGANVLTF
TRBD2 | TRBJ2-3 | . | TRBV20-1 | TGCAGTGCTCTCCGGACTAGCCTGGGGGGAGATACGCAGTATTTT | CSALRTSLGGDTQYF
. | TRBJ2-3 | few | TRBV10-3 | TGTGCCATCAGGGACCGGGACACCTACACAGATACGCAGTATTTT | CAIRDRDTYTDTQYF
TRBD1 | TRBJ2-7 | . | TRBV28 | TGTGCCAGCAGCCCAGGGGGCGCAAGGGTGACCGAGCAGTACTTC | CASSPGGARVTEQYF
. | TRBJ2-5 | . | TRBV20-1 | TGCAGTGCTAGAGATCAATCGGTGGTGTTACAAGAGACCCAGTACTTC | CSARDQSVVLQETQYF
TRBD1 | TRBJ2-7 | few | TRBV25-1 | TGTGCCAGCGGGACAGGGGTTTACGAGCAGTACTTC | CASGTGVYEQYF
TRBD1 | TRBJ2-7 | few | TRBV28 | TGTGCCAGCAGTTCCCTGGGACAGGGTTCCTCCTACGAGCAGTACTTC | CASSSLGQGSSYEQYF
TRBD1 | TRBJ2-7 | . | TRBV29-1 | TGCAGCGTTGAAGTACCTCGGGGACAGGGATTATACGAGCAGTACTTC | CSVEVPRGQGLYEQYF
TRBD2 | TRBJ2-3 | . | TRBV12-3/TRBV12-4 | TGTGCCAGCAGTACCGGGACTAGCGGGAAAGGACTAATTACAGATGCGCAGTATTTT | CASSTGTSGKGLITDAQYF
TRBD1 | TRBJ2-5 | few | TRBV20-1 | TGCAGTGCTAGAGGGCCGGACAGGCAAGAGACCCAGTACTTC | CSARGPDRQETQYF
. | TRBJ1-1 | . | TRBV19 | TGTGCCAGTAGTATAGCACACAACACTGAAGCTTTCTTT | CASSIAHNTEAFF
. | TRBJ2-4 | . | TRBV10-3 | TGTGCCATCAGTGACCCAGGCGGGTCCAAAAACATTCAGTACTTC | CAISDPGGSKNIQYF
. | TRBJ2-7 | . | TRBV29-1 | TGCAGCGTTAGGTCAGGCACCTACGAGCAGTACTTC | CSVRSGTYEQYF
TRBD2 | TRBJ2-1 | . | TRBV12-3/TRBV12-4 | TGTGCCAGCAGGCCGGGACTAGCGGGAAAGAGCTCCTACAATGAGCAGTTCTTC | CASRPGLAGKSSYNEQFF
. | TRBJ2-3 | . | TRBV6-1 | TGTGCCAGCAGTGATAGCGGTAGCACAGATACGCAGTATTTT | CASSDSGSTDTQYF
. | TRBJ2-6 | few | TRBV24-1 | TGTGCCACCAGTGATCCACTGAACAGACCATCCCTTCCTTCTGGGGCCAACGTCCTGACTTTC | CATSDPLNRPSLPSGANVLTF
. | TRBJ2-3 | . | TRBV12-3/TRBV12-4 | TGTGCCAGCAGCCCCGAACAGGGTTCGGGCGCAGATACGCAGTATTTT | CASSPEQGSGADTQYF
. | TRBJ2-1 | few | TRBV7-9 | TGTGCCAGCAGCGGGCCATATGAGCAGTTCTTC | CASSGPYEQFF
. | TRBJ1-1 | . | TRBV5-5 | TGTGCCAGCAGCTGGGGGGGCCCGAACACTGAAGCTTTCTTT | CASSWGGPNTEAFF
. | TRBJ1-4 | . | TRBV5-1 | TGCGCCAGCAGCGTCCTGGGAAATAATGAAAAACTGTTTTTT | CASSVLGNNEKLFF
. | TRBJ1-5 | . | TRBV3-1 | TGTGCCAGCAGCCAAGGCCGGGGGAGTCAGCCCCAGCATTTT | CASSQGRGSQPQHF
. | TRBJ2-3 | . | TRBV12-3/TRBV12-4 | TGTACCAGCAGTCGCCTCTATGGTCGGGGTCCAGATACGCAGTATTTT | CTSSRLYGRGPDTQYF
TRBD1 | TRBJ1-5 | . | TRBV20-1 | TGCAGTGCTATAACGACAGGGGGGTGGGAGCCCCAGCATTTT | CSAITTGGWEPQHF
TRBD1 | TRBJ2-7 | . | TRBV7-3 | TGTGCCAGCAGCTTAACAAGTACAGGGGACTACGAGCAGTACTTC | CASSLTSTGDYEQYF
. | TRBJ2-7 | . | TRBV20-1 | TGCAGTGCTAGAGAGGAGGCTGGGACTCTCGGGCAGTACTTC | CSAREEAGTLGQYF